This T cell receptor beta chain emerged from a study of shared clonotypes between healthy human individuals. About 30,000 T cell genomes, or 250 to 300 ng DNA, went into replicate PCRs of unsorted PBMC. Authors' analysis steps: Filtering of immunoSEQ junctional sequences could not match full-length read filtering. Here immunoSEQ multiplex PCR was the method, and the copy in TCRdb shows in-frame clones only, minus some. The DNA gave D and trimming, while V, J and clone size come from that table. The table shows over 400,000 clones, with 81% occurring only once. Losses at the gene ends were 6 bases for V and 4 bases for J; bases not matched to a gene: 6. CDR3 length: 15 amino acids. The V gene's germline CDR1 is MNHNS and CDR2 SASEGT.

The chain carries TRBV6-1 and TRBJ2-3, with 11 positions matching TRBD1. The clonotype comes from a woman in her thirties or forties in good health. Some clones in this sample may be carry-over from other donors' samples. Sequenced: PBMCs. The CDR3 loop reads CASRKDRGLSDTQYF. CDR3 sequence (DNA): TGTGCCAGCAGAAAGGACAGGGGGCTCTCAGATACGCAGTATTTT.